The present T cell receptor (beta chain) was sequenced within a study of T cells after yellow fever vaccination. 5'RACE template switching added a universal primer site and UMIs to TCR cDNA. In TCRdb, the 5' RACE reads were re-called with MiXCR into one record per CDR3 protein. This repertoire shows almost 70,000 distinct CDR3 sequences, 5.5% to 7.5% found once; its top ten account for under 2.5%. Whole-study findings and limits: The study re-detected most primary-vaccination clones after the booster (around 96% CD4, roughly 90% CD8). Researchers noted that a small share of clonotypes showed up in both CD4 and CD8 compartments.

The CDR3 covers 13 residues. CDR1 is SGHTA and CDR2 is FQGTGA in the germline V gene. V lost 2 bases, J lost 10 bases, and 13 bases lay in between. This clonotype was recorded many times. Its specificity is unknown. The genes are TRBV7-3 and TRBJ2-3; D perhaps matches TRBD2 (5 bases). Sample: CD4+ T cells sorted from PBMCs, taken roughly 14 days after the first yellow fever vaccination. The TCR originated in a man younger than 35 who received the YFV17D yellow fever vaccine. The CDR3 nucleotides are TGTGCCAGCAGCTTAGCTCTAGCCGGGCCGCAGTATTTT. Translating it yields CASSLALAGPQYF.